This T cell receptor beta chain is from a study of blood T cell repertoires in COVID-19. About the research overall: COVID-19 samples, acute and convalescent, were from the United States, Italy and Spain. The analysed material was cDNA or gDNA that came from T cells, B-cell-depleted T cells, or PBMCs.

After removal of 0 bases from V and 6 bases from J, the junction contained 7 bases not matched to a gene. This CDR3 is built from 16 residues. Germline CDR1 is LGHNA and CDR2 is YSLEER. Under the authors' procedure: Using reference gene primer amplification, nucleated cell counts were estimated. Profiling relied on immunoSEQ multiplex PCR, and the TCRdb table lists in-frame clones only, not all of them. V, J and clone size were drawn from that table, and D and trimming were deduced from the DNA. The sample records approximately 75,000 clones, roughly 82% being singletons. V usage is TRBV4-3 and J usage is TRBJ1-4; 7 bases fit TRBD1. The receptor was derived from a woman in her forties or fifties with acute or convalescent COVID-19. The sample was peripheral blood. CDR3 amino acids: CASSQDREQGYEKLFF. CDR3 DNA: TGCGCCAGCAGCCAAGATAGGGAACAGGGGTATGAAAAACTGTTTTTT.